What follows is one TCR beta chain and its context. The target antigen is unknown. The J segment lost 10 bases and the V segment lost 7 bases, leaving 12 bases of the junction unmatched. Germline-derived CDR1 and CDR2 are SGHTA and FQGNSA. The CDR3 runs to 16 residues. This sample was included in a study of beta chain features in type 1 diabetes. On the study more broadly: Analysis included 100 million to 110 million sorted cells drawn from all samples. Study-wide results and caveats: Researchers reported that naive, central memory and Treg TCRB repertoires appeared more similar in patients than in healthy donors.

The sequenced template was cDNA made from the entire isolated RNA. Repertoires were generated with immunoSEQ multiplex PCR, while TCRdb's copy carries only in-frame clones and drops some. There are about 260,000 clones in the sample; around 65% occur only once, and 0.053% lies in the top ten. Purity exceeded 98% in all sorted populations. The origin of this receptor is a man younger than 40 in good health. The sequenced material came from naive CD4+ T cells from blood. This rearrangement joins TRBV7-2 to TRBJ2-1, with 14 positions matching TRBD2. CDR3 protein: CASTRSGLAGDREQFF. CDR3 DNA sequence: TGTGCCAGCACCAGGTCGGGACTAGCGGGAGATCGGGAGCAGTTCTTC.